Below, 5 T cell receptor beta chains from the same sample are listed, as sequenced in a study of PD-1 blockade in mismatch repair-deficient tumors. Produced via immunoSEQ multiplex PCR; TCRdb's table is partial and in-frame only. The repertoire holds 40,000 to 65,000 clones, with approximately 84% as singletons. The sequencing used peripheral blood, collected about 4.5 months after starting pembrolizumab. The receptors here all came from an adult with mismatch repair-deficient cancer.

V usage is TRBV25-1 and J usage is TRBJ1-1; weak D call: TRBD1 (6 bases). This CDR3 spans 15 amino acids. V gave up 3 bases and J gave up 3 bases, with 14 bases separating them. The germline V gene encodes CDR1 MGHDK and CDR2 SYGVNS. The CDR3 region has the DNA TGTGCCAGCAGTGATCCAGGGGCAGGCGACACTGAAGCTTTCTTT. Its protein is CASSDPGAGDTEAFF.

This chain joins TRBV19 and TRBJ2-1; D might be TRBD2 (5 bases). Trimming removed 3 bases at V and 7 bases at J, with 13 bases between. The CDR3 has 14 residues. Looked up from germline, CDR1 is LNHDA and CDR2 is SQIVND (reference sequence). The CDR3 loop reads CASSMQADANEQFF. The DNA of the CDR3 is TGTGCCAGTAGTATGCAAGCGGACGCGAATGAGCAGTTCTTC.

The chain is built from TRBV25-1 and TRBJ1-2; D remains unclear. The CDR3 loop spans 16 amino acids. Germline assignment: CDR1 MGHDK and CDR2 SYGVNS. V lost 3 bases and J lost 3, with 17 bases in between. The CDR3 protein is CASSDRAAVRHYGYTF. The CDR3 nucleotides read TGTGCCAGCAGTGATAGGGCAGCAGTTCGGCACTATGGCTACACCTTC.

V gene TRBV28 combines with J gene TRBJ2-7; 7 bases agree with TRBD1. Per the germline V gene, CDR1 is MDHEN and CDR2 is SYDVKM. The CDR3 covers 13 residues. Unmatched junction bases numbered 6, after V lost 7 bases and J lost 3 bases. The CDR3 here is CASTVGTDYEQYF. CDR3 nucleotides: TGTGCCAGCACCGTCGGGACAGACTACGAGCAGTACTTC.

Comments on this clone: With a much larger clone just one base away, this may be a read error. The J gene is TRBJ2-1, the V gene TRBV2; the D is unclear. CDR1 is SNHLY and CDR2 is FYNNEI in the germline V gene. The CDR3 loop spans 10 amino acids. Trimming stripped 4 bases from V and 9 bases from J, with 4 bases between. The CDR3 spells CASSGGEQFF. As DNA, the CDR3 is TGTGCCAGCAGTGGGGGTGAGCAGTTCTTC.